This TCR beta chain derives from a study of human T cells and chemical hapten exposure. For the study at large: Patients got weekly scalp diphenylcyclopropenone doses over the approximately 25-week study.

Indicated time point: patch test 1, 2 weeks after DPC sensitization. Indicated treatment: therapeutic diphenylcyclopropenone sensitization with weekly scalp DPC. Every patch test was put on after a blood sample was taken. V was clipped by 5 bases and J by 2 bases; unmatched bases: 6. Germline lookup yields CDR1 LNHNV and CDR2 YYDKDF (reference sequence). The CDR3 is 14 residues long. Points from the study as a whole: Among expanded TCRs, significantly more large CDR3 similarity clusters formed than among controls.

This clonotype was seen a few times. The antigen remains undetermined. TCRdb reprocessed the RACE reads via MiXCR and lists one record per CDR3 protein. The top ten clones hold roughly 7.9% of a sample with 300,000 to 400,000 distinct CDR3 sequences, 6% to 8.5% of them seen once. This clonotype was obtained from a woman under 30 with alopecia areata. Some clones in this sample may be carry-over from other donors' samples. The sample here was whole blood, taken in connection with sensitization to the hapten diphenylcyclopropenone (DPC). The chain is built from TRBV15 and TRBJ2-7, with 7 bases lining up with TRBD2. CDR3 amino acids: CATSERDWAYEQYF. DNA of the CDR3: TGTGCCACCAGCGAGCGGGACTGGGCCTACGAGCAGTACTTC.